This T cell receptor (beta chain) was sequenced during a study of shared clonotypes between healthy human individuals. Study details: Each donor contributed plates that comprised three CD4 naive, three CD4 memory, two CD8 naive and one CD8 memory. Points from the study as a whole: Sampling was confined to blood; repertoires within tissues likely differ. Several donors showed sharing of about 4.7% of naive CD4 clonotypes.

This clone has just a few counts. The antigen is unknown. Sequenced by immunoSEQ multiplex PCR; TCRdb stores in-frame clones only, minus some. This table holds about 960,000 clones, over 75% found once. V lost 1 base, J lost 8 bases, and 11 bases lay in between. The CDR3 totals 13 residues. Germline CDR1 and CDR2: SEHNR and FQNEAQ (reference sequence). The sequenced material came from memory CD4+ T cells sorted from blood. The subset: CD45RA-negative fraction. The V and J genes are TRBV7-9 and TRBJ1-1; D not certain. This clonotype was sampled from a man between 18 and 35 years old in good health. This chain's CDR3 is CASSLVGHGEAFF. CDR3 coding DNA: TGTGCCAGCAGCTTAGTAGGGCACGGCGAAGCTTTCTTT.